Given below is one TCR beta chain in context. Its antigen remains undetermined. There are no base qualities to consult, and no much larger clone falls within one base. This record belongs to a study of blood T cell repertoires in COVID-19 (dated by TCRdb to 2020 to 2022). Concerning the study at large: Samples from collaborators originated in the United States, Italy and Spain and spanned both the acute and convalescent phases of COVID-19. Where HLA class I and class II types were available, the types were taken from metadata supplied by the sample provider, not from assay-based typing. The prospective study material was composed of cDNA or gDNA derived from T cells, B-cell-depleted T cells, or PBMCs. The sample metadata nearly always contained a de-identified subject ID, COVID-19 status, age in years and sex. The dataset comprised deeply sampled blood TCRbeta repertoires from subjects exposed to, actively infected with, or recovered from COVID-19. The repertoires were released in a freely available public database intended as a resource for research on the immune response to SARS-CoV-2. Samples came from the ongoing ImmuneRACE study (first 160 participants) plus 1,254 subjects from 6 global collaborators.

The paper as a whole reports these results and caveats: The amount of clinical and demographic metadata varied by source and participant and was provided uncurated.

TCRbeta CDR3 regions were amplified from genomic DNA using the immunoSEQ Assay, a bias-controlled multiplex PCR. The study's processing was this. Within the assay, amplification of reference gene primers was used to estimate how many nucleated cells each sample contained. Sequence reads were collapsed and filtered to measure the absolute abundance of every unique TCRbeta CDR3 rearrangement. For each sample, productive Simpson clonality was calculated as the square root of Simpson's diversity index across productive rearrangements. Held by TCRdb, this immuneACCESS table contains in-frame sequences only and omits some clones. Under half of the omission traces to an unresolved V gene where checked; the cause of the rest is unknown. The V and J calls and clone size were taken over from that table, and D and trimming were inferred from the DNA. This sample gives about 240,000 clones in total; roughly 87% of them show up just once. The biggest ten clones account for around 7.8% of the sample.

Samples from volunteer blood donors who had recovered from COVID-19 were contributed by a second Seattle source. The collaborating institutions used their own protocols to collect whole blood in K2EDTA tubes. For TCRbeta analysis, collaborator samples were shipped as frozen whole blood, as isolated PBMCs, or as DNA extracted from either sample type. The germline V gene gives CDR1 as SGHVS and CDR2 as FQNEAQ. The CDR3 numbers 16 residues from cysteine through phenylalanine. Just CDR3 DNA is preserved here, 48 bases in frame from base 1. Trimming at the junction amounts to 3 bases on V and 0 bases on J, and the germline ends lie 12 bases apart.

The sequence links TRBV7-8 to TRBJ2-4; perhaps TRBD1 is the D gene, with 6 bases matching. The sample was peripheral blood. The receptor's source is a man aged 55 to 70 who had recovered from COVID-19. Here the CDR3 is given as CASSLHTGLAKNIQYF. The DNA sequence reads TGTGCCAGCAGCTTGCACACAGGGCTAGCCAAAAACATTCAGTACTTC.